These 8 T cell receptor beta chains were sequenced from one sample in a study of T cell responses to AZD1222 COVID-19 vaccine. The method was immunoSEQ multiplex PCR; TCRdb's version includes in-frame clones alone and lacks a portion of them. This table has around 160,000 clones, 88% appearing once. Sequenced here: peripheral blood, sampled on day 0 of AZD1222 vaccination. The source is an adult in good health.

The CDR3 coding sequence is TGTGCCAGCAGCCGTTTCAAATGGGGTATTCCCTTGGAGGGCACTGAAGCTTTCTTT. It codes for CASSRFKWGIPLEGTEAFF. The chain employs TRBV28 and TRBJ1-1; D remains unclear. V lost 6 bases and J 4 bases, leaving 30 bases between the germline ends. Germline V lookup: CDR1 MDHEN, CDR2 SYDVKM. This CDR3 has 19 amino acids.

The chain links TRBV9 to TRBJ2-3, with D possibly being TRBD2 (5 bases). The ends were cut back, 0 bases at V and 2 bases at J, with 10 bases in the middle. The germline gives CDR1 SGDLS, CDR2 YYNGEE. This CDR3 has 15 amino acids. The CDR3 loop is CASSVGTVSTDTQYF. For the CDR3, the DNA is TGTGCCAGCAGCGTAGGGACTGTTTCCACAGATACGCAGTATTTT.

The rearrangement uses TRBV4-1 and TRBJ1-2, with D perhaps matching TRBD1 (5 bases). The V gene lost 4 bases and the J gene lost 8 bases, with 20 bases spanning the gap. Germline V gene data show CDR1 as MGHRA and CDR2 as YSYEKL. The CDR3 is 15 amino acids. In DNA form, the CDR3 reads TGCGCCAGCAGCCCCTCCCTGAACAGGCGCGACGGCTACACCTTC. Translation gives CASSPSLNRRDGYTF.

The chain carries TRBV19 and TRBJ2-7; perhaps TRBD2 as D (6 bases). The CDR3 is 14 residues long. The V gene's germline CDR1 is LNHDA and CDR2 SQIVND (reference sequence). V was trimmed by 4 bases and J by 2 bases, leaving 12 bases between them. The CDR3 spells CASSSVGGTYEQYF. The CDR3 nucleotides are TGTGCCAGTAGTAGTGTGGGCGGGACCTACGAGCAGTACTTC.

As DNA, the CDR3 is TGTGCCAGCAGTTCGCCAGGGAATTCACCCCTCCACTTT. Translating gives CASSSPGNSPLHF. The rearrangement uses TRBV5-4 and TRBJ1-6; D possibly corresponds to TRBD1 (5 bases). Germline V gene sequence: CDR1 SGHNT, CDR2 YYREEE (reference sequence). CDR3 length: 13 amino acids. Between the trimmed V and J ends, which lost 5 bases and 7 bases, there was a span of 10 bases.

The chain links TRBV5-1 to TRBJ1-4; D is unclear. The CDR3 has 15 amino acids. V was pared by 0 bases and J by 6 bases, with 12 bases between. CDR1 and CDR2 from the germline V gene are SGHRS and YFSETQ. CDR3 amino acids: CASSLDGRSHEKLFF. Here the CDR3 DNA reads TGCGCCAGCAGCTTGGACGGGAGGTCGCATGAAAAACTGTTTTTT.

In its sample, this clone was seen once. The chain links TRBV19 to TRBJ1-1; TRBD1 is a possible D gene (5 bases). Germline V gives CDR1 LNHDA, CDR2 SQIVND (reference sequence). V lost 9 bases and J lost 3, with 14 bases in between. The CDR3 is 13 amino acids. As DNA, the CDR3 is TGTGCCAGCCACAGGCGACGGGACACTGAAGCTTTCTTT. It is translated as CASHRRRDTEAFF.

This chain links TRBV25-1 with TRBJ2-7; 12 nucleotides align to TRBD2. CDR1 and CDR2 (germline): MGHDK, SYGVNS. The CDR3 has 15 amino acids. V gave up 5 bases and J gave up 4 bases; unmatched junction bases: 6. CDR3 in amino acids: CASSPTSGSMYEQYF. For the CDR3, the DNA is TGTGCCAGCAGTCCGACTAGCGGGAGTATGTACGAGCAGTACTTC.